This T cell receptor (beta chain) was profiled in a study of CXCR3-negative and CXCR3-positive naive CD8 T cells. Study observations and caveats: TRB CDR3 properties were used to infer TCR strength, and surface CD5 was comparable between naive subsets. Against CXCR3-negative naive cells, CXCR3-positive naive cells showed more hydrophobic TRB CDR3s.

As to this clonotype: Its antigen is not known.

The CDR3 length is 18 residues. Looked up from germline, CDR1 is SEHNR and CDR2 is FQNEAQ (reference sequence). All TRB cDNA libraries came from 5' RACE performed with UMI labels. TCRdb reprocessed the 5' RACE reads, with one entry per CDR3 protein and no DNA. This sample's table reports around 61,000 distinct CDR3 sequences. The study sorted every CD8+ T cell subset in triplicate at hundreds of thousands of cells each. The V gene is TRBV7-9, the J gene TRBJ2-4; TCRdb proposes TRBD1, but this gene call is untestable without DNA. Source material: naive CXCR3+ CD8+ T cells from blood. Subset of the sample: CD45RO-CCR7+CD27+CD95- naive CD8+ T cells expressing CXCR3 (TNR3+). The source of this sequence is a human donor in good health. Some clones in this sample may be carry-over from other donors' samples. The CDR3: CASSTQKGYPRAKNIQYF.